This T cell receptor (beta chain) was recorded in a study of neurological immune-mediated disorders. V lost 3 bases, J lost 1 base, and 14 bases lay in between. The germline CDR1 and CDR2 sequences are SNHLY and FYNNEI. This CDR3 contains 16 residues. 5'RACE with 10-nucleotide random UMIs generated the cDNA. TCRdb reanalysed the 5' RACE reads using MiXCR and keeps one entry per CDR3 protein. The table lists more than 25,000 distinct CDR3 sequences, about a sixth of them singletons. The time point is: technical triplicate 3. Sorted libraries came from about a million CD4+ or CD8+ T cells. V usage is TRBV2 and J usage is TRBJ2-3; D tentatively reads TRBD1 or TRBD2 (5 bases each). The sequencing input was CD4+ T cells from blood. The origin of this receptor is a female donor with HTLV-1-associated myelopathy (HAM/TSP). The CDR3 bases are TGTGCCAGCAGTGAGGCATCGGGGCCCCGCACAGATACGCAGTATTTT. It yields the protein CASSEASGPRTDTQYF.